This T cell receptor (beta chain) was retrieved from a study of T cell responses to AZD1222 COVID-19 vaccine. Study-level findings and limits: Spike-specific TCR breadth rose after two AZD1222 doses, and depth rose as well. The number of AZD1222 recipients seropositive at baseline was only 5 to 7.

Sequencing was performed with immunoSEQ multiplex PCR; in TCRdb, only in-frame clones are kept and a portion is missing. The sample has 140,000 to 150,000 clones; 91% are singletons. The CDR3 consists of 13 residues. Trimming removed 2 bases at V and 7 bases at J, with 7 bases between. Germline CDR1 is SGDLS and CDR2 is YYNGEE. On this clone: Antigen unknown.

The TCR comes from an adult who received the AZD1222 COVID-19 vaccine. The specimen was peripheral blood, collected 28 days after the second AZD1222 dose. The chain combines TRBV9 with TRBJ1-6; D unclear. DNA of the CDR3: TGTGCCAGCAGCGTTAGCAGGAATTCACCCCTCCACTTT. Translated, it gives CASSVSRNSPLHF.